This TCR beta chain was sequenced for a study of graft-versus-host responses after intestinal transplantation. Looking at the study overall: Transplant types were multivisceral, liver-intestinal, or isolated intestinal.

Produced via immunoSEQ multiplex PCR; TCRdb's table is partial and in-frame only. The data hold nearly 100,000 clones, with about 93% observed a single time. The CDR3 consists of 13 residues. Germline CDR1 and CDR2: SEHNR and FQNEAQ (reference sequence). V was pared by 5 bases and J by 5 bases, with 9 bases between. Comment on this clone: Its antigen is unidentified.

Points from the study as a whole: GvH clonotypes were identified within recipient marrow, with a subset emerging first in ileum or blood.

The receptor was isolated from a human patient who received an intestinal transplant, so some T cells may come from the graft donor. Sample: PBMCs, taken roughly 410 days after intestinal transplant. The chain recombines TRBV7-9 with TRBJ1-4; perhaps TRBD1 as D (5 bases). The DNA of the CDR3 is TGTGCCAGCAGCGCAGGGCTCAATGAAAAACTGTTTTTT. It encodes CASSAGLNEKLFF.